The 14 T cell receptor beta chains listed next were all sequenced from one sample in a study of cytomegalovirus exposure and HLA in healthy donors. PCR involved 60 Vbeta and 13 Jbeta primers. TCRdb's table, derived via immunoSEQ multiplex PCR, lists solely in-frame clones and lacks some. Altogether fewer than 120,000 clones are present, approximately 86% being singletons, with the ten largest covering more than 1.5%. Sequenced input: PBMCs. The source of these receptors is a man between 35 and 55 years old in good health and CMV-seronegative.

V is TRBV6-6 and J is TRBJ2-1; TRBD2 agrees at 10 bases. Germline lookup yields CDR1 MNHNY and CDR2 SVGAGI (reference sequence). The CDR3 consists of 12 residues. Unmatched junction bases numbered 8, after V lost 11 bases and J lost 10 bases. The CDR3 is CAGSGGPLEQFF. As DNA, the CDR3 is TGTGCCGGTAGCGGGGGGCCTCTGGAGCAGTTCTTC.

This clone showed up just once. This chain uses TRBV11-1 with TRBJ2-7; D possibly corresponds to TRBD1 (6 bases). The V end lost 1 base, the J end lost 4 bases, and 11 bases lay between the germline ends. The germline CDR1 and CDR2 sequences are SGHAT and FQDESV (reference sequence). The CDR3 runs 14 residues. Here the CDR3 reads CASSLETGFYEQYF. Written as DNA, the CDR3 is TGTGCCAGCAGCTTAGAGACAGGTTTTTACGAGCAGTACTTC. Filled out from reference TRBV11-1 and TRBJ2-7, the complete variable domain reads EAEVAQSPRYKITEKSQAVAFWCDPISGHATLYWYRQILGQGPELLVQFQDESVVDDSQLPKDRFSAERLKGVDSTLKIQPAELGDSAMYLCASSLETGFYEQYFGPGTRLTVT.

The gene calls are TRBV5-1 and TRBJ1-1; tentative D call: TRBD1 (5 bases). Germline V lookup: CDR1 SGHRS, CDR2 YFSETQ. V was trimmed by 6 bases and J by 3 bases, leaving 12 bases between them. This CDR3 is built from 13 residues. The CDR3 region has the DNA TGCGCCAGCACTCCCGGGGGAGACACTGAAGCTTTCTTT. It yields the protein CASTPGGDTEAFF. The full variable domain, with the rest looked up from reference TRBV5-1 and TRBJ1-1, is KAGVTQTPRYLIKTRGQQVTLSCSPISGHRSVSWYQQTPGQGLQFLFEYFSETQRNKGNFPGRFSGRQFSNSRSEMNVSTLELGDSALYLCASTPGGDTEAFFGQGTRLTVV.

This clone was found once. This chain joins TRBV7-2 and TRBJ1-2; 8 bases align to TRBD1. Per the germline V gene, CDR1 is SGHTA and CDR2 is FQGNSA. The CDR3 contains 13 residues. Trimming at V came to 3 bases and at J to 7 bases, leaving 4 bases not matched to a gene. The CDR3 DNA reads as TGTGCCAGCAGCTTCGACAGGGGCAGTGGCTACACCTTC. Its protein product is CASSFDRGSGYTF.

Regarding this clone: Different DNA sequences within this sample yield the same CDR3. CDR3 loop: CASSVGGGNEQFF. The DNA for the CDR3 is TGTGCCAGCAGCGTAGGTGGGGGGAATGAGCAGTTCTTC. This chain links TRBV9 with TRBJ2-1, with D possibly being TRBD2 (6 bases). The CDR3 covers 13 residues. V was clipped by 0 bases and J by 7 bases, with 8 bases between them. Germline CDR1 and CDR2: SGDLS and YYNGEE. The whole variable domain, filled in from reference TRBV9 and TRBJ2-1, reads DSGVTQTPKHLITATGQRVTLRCSPRSGDLSVYWYQQSLDQGLQFLIQYYNGEERAKGNILERFSAQQFPDLHSELNLSSLELGDSALYFCASSVGGGNEQFFGPGTRLTVL.

The V and J genes are TRBV7-9 and TRBJ2-4, with 7 bases matching TRBD1. This CDR3 has 15 residues. The ends lost 4 bases at V and 9 bases at J; junction bases unmatched: 12. Germline lookup yields CDR1 SEHNR and CDR2 FQNEAQ (reference sequence). The CDR3 DNA reads TGTGCCAGCAGCTACGGGACAGCTTCGGCTGGCATTCAGTACTTC. Its protein is CASSYGTASAGIQYF.

The CDR3 nucleotides are TGCGCCAGCAGCTTGAGTCCAGGGGTGGACTATGGCTACACCTTC. It encodes CASSLSPGVDYGYTF. The chain links TRBV5-1 to TRBJ1-2; tentative D call: TRBD1 (6 bases). The CDR3 length is 15 residues. Per the germline V gene, CDR1 is SGHRS and CDR2 is YFSETQ. Deletions cut 1 base from V and 3 bases from J, with 13 bases between. The complete variable domain, with remaining parts taken from reference TRBV5-1 and TRBJ1-2, reads KAGVTQTPRYLIKTRGQQVTLSCSPISGHRSVSWYQQTPGQGLQFLFEYFSETQRNKGNFPGRFSGRQFSNSRSEMNVSTLELGDSALYLCASSLSPGVDYGYTFGSGTRLTVV.

The chain uses TRBV29-1 and TRBJ2-2; unclear D gene. CDR3 length: 12 residues. The V end was cut by 4 bases, the J end by 3 bases, with 6 bases between. The V gene's germline CDR1 is SQVTM and CDR2 ANQGSEA. The CDR3 reads CSVGRDTGELFF. The CDR3 nucleotides are TGCAGCGTTGGACGGGACACCGGGGAGCTGTTTTTT.

This chain connects TRBV13 to TRBJ1-2; 9 nucleotides agree with TRBD1. V lost 5 bases, J lost 3 bases, and 16 bases stayed unmatched. The length of the CDR3 is 18 residues. CDR1 PRHDT and CDR2 FYEKMQ come from the germline V gene (reference sequence). Here the CDR3 reads CASSLRSRDRAGDYGYTF. The CDR3 region has the DNA TGTGCCAGCAGCCTAAGGTCCCGGGACAGGGCCGGGGACTATGGCTACACCTTC. The variable domain in full, completed from reference TRBV13 and TRBJ1-2, reads AAGVIQSPRHLIKEKRETATLKCYPIPRHDTVYWYQQGPGQDPQFLISFYEKMQSDKGSIPDRFSAQQFSDYHSELNMSSLELGDSALYFCASSLRSRDRAGDYGYTFGSGTRLTVV.

The chain has TRBV5-1 and TRBJ1-4; D gene uncertain. The CDR3 has 15 residues. V dropped 0 bases and J dropped 4 bases, with 10 bases sitting between them. From germline, CDR1 is SGHRS and CDR2 YFSETQ. The CDR3 is CASSLGRGINEKLFF. The CDR3 DNA sequence: TGCGCCAGCAGCTTGGGTCGGGGTATTAATGAAAAACTGTTTTTT.

V and J are TRBV5-6 and TRBJ1-5; D is unresolved. Trimming cost V 3 bases and J 0 bases, with 7 bases left between them. The germline V gene has CDR1 SGHDT and CDR2 YYEEEE. The CDR3 covers 14 residues. The CDR3 region is CASSSQYSNQPQHF. The CDR3 DNA is TGTGCCAGCAGCTCTCAGTATAGCAATCAGCCCCAGCATTTT.

The V call is TRBV2, the J call TRBJ2-1; D might be TRBD1 (6 bases). V lost 5 bases, J lost 4 bases, and 18 bases lay in between. CDR1 is SNHLY and CDR2 is FYNNEI in the germline V gene. This CDR3 is 16 amino acids long. The CDR3 DNA follows: TGTGCCAGCAGTCACGCAGGGGCATCGGGATACAATGAGCAGTTCTTC. Translating gives CASSHAGASGYNEQFF.

The chain links TRBV30 to TRBJ2-3; 9 nucleotides align to TRBD1. V gave up 1 base and J gave up 3 bases; unmatched junction bases: 8. The CDR3 runs 16 residues. Germline CDR1 is GTSNPN and CDR2 is SVGIG (reference sequence). The CDR3 DNA sequence: TGTGCCTGGAGTGCAGAATTACAGGGGGCTACAGATACGCAGTATTTT. Protein product: CAWSAELQGATDTQYF.

The chain recombines TRBV4-3 with TRBJ2-7; 7 bases map to TRBD1. The CDR3 totals 15 residues. Germline V gene sequence: CDR1 LGHNA, CDR2 YSLEER. The ends lost 4 bases at V and 2 bases at J; junction bases unmatched: 8. In nucleotides, the CDR3 is TGCGCCAGCAGCCGACTCGGGACAGACGCCTACGAGCAGTACTTC. Protein sequence: CASSRLGTDAYEQYF.